The clone carrying this TCR beta chain was counted a few times. No antigen is known for it. In each sample, at least 6.5 million PBMCs were isolated. This sample is drawn from a study of blood T cells in healthy people across ages. A J-beta primer mix and a sample-barcoded 5' primer were used in a second PCR of about 7 to 11 cycles. TCRdb itself ran the 5' RACE reads through MiXCR, one entry per CDR3 protein. Among 800,000 or so distinct CDR3 sequences, 62% were seen once, and the ten largest hold about 30%. Points from the study as a whole: Per million T cells, TCR beta diversity dropped roughly linearly as age increased. Unknown CMV status may confound age-related changes in expanded clones.

This CDR3 has 14 residues. The germline V gene has CDR1 DFQATT and CDR2 SNEGSKA (reference sequence). V lost 0 bases and J 8 bases, leaving 11 bases between the germline ends. The sequenced sample was blood. The rearrangement joins TRBV20-1 to TRBJ1-6; D is uncertain. This clonotype was sampled from a man aged 25 to 40 in good health. The CDR3 loop is CSAREGGGDSPLHF. DNA of the CDR3: TGCAGTGCTAGAGAGGGTGGAGGAGATTCACCCCTCCACTTT.